This T cell receptor beta chain was retrieved from a study of shared clonotypes between healthy human individuals. Only in-frame clones appear in the TCRdb table, and some are missing; sequencing was by immunoSEQ multiplex PCR. The sample has 950,000 to 1,100,000 clones; roughly 80% are singletons. The germline CDR1 and CDR2 sequences are SNHLY and FYNNEI. V shed 4 bases and J shed 13 bases, with 19 bases lying between them. The CDR3 loop spans 13 amino acids. V usage is TRBV2 and J usage is TRBJ2-5, with D possibly called TRBD1 or TRBD2 (7 bases each). Sequenced material: memory CD4+ T cells sorted from blood. The subset is: CD45RA-negative fraction. The sequence came from a man between 18 and 35 years old in good health. In DNA, the CDR3 is TGTGCCAGCAGTGCAATGACAGGGAGGGGGACGTACTTC. Protein sequence: CASSAMTGRGTYF.